Below, 12 T cell receptor beta chains from the same sample are listed, as sequenced in a study of blood T cell repertoires in COVID-19. This table comes from immunoSEQ multiplex PCR, and its TCRdb copy is limited to in-frame clones, with some not included. Altogether under 150,000 clones are present, around 85% being singletons, with the ten largest covering 10% to 15%. The sample was peripheral blood. The receptors shown here come from a human donor in a cohort sampled during active COVID-19.

This chain links TRBV2 with TRBJ2-5, with a weak D call TRBD2 (5 bases). The germline V gene has CDR1 SNHLY and CDR2 FYNNEI. Trimming took off 10 bases at V and 0 bases at J, with 15 bases between the two ends. The CDR3 runs to 14 residues. CDR3 coding DNA: TGTGCCACCGGCCCTAGGGAGTACCAAGAGACCCAGTACTTC. It encodes CATGPREYQETQYF.

The genes are TRBV7-8 and TRBJ1-5, with TRBD1 identical over 8 bases. The CDR3 totals 14 residues. Trimming took 3 bases from V and 6 from J; bases not matched to a gene: 4. CDR1 SGHVS and CDR2 FQNEAQ come from the germline V gene. CDR3 residues: CASSFQTGVQPQHF. The CDR3 DNA reads as TGTGCCAGCAGCTTTCAGACAGGGGTTCAGCCCCAGCATTTT.

The chain carries TRBV12-3 or TRBV12-4 and TRBJ2-7, with D perhaps TRBD2 (7 bases). Deletions cut 7 bases from V and 5 bases from J, with 15 bases between. The CDR3 sequence is 13 residues long. CDR3 coding DNA: TGTGCCAGCAAGGGGGGGGCCAATGACGAGCAGTACTTC. This encodes CASKGGANDEQYF.

This chain connects TRBV18 to TRBJ1-6, with 10 bases identical to TRBD1. The CDR3 has 15 residues. Germline lookup yields CDR1 KGHSH and CDR2 LQKENI. Unmatched junction bases numbered 5, after V lost 3 bases and J lost 9 bases. CDR3 nucleotides: TGTGCCAGCTCACCTGAGGGACAGGGGTTTTCACCCCTCCACTTT. Encoded protein: CASSPEGQGFSPLHF.

The chain has TRBV15 and TRBJ1-4; TRBD1 agrees at 7 bases. Germline V gene lookup returns CDR1 LNHNV and CDR2 YYDKDF (reference sequence). This CDR3 region has 15 residues. V shed 0 bases, J shed 7 bases, and the junction held 5 bases outside the gene matches. The CDR3 DNA reads TGTGCCACCAGCAGAGATAGAAGGGACAGTGAAAAACTGTTTTTT. This sequence encodes CATSRDRRDSEKLFF.

This chain uses TRBV5-1 with TRBJ2-7; no clear D gene. V was shortened by 4 bases and J by 3 bases, with 20 bases between the two germline ends. Germline V CDR1 and CDR2: SGHRS, YFSETQ. The CDR3 is 16 amino acids. CDR3 DNA sequence: TGCGCCAGCAGCCCCGGGTTGGCGGCGGCCGGCTACGAGCAGTACTTC. Amino acids: CASSPGLAAAGYEQYF.

Only a few counts were recorded for this clone. The chain carries TRBV10-3 and TRBJ2-1, with a weak D call TRBD1 (5 bases). V was trimmed by 0 bases and J by 5 bases, leaving 26 bases between them. The CDR3 contains 20 residues. CDR1 and CDR2 from the germline V gene are ENHRY and SYGVKD. The CDR3 sequence is CAISESTVPLLNRKHNEQFF. The CDR3 DNA sequence: TGTGCCATCAGTGAGTCGACCGTACCCCTTCTGAACAGGAAACACAATGAGCAGTTCTTC.

V usage is TRBV5-1 and J usage is TRBJ2-3; 11 nucleotides line up with TRBD2. The trim removed 4 bases at V and 2 bases at J, leaving 3 bases unmatched. The germline gives CDR1 SGHRS, CDR2 YFSETQ. The CDR3 spans 15 residues. The CDR3 is CASSMTSGITDTQYF. Here the CDR3 DNA reads TGCGCCAGCAGCATGACTAGCGGGATCACAGATACGCAGTATTTT.

The chain links TRBV12-5 to TRBJ1-5; no firm D call. CDR1 LGHNT and CDR2 FRNRAP come from the germline V gene. The V gene lost 0 bases and the J gene lost 7 bases, with 4 bases spanning the gap. This CDR3 spans 12 amino acids. CDR3 amino acids: CASGLVQQPQHF. CDR3 DNA sequence: TGTGCTAGTGGTTTGGTACAGCAGCCCCAGCATTTT.

The V gene is TRBV19, the J gene TRBJ2-7, with 7 bases that match TRBD1. Germline V gene lookup returns CDR1 LNHDA and CDR2 SQIVND (reference sequence). J was trimmed by 4 bases and V by 7 bases; bases with no gene match: 10. The CDR3 length is 14 residues. CDR3: CASTDRAIPYEQYF. DNA of the CDR3: TGTGCCAGTACCGACAGGGCCATTCCATACGAGCAGTACTTC.

This rearrangement joins TRBV11-3 to TRBJ2-5, with D possibly matching TRBD1 (6 bases). From germline, CDR1 is SGHNT and CDR2 YENEEA. V was clipped by 1 base and J by 3 bases, with 12 bases between them. This CDR3 region has 15 residues. The CDR3 DNA sequence: TGTGCCAGCAGCTTAGGGTCGACAGGCAAAGAGACCCAGTACTTC. Translation gives CASSLGSTGKETQYF.

The genes are TRBV19 and TRBJ2-1; D possibly corresponds to TRBD2 (5 bases). Germline assignment: CDR1 LNHDA and CDR2 SQIVND (reference sequence). The CDR3 contains 16 residues. Trimming took 5 bases from V and 5 from J, leaving 19 bases between them. In DNA, the CDR3 is TGTGCCAGTAGTCAAGTGGCAGGAGGCGCCCACAATGAGCAGTTCTTC. The encoded protein is CASSQVAGGAHNEQFF.